Given below is one T cell receptor (beta chain) in context. The PCR had 60 Vbeta and 13 Jbeta primers. The assay was immunoSEQ multiplex PCR, and TCRdb's table has in-frame clones only and misses some. In the table there are 150,000 to 160,000 clones, nearly 80% of which are singletons. Per the germline V gene, CDR1 is MNHEY and CDR2 is SMNVEV (reference sequence). Trimming took 5 bases from V and 3 from J; bases not matched to a gene: 10. CDR3 length equals 15 residues. This sample is drawn from a study of cytomegalovirus exposure and HLA in healthy donors. This clonotype was sampled from a man younger than 40 in good health and CMV-seropositive. The sample consisted of PBMCs. This chain uses TRBV27 with TRBJ2-7; 7 bases are a match to TRBD2. The CDR3 is CASSPRNRDYYEQYF. The CDR3 DNA reads TGTGCCAGCAGTCCAAGAAACCGGGACTACTACGAGCAGTACTTC.